This T cell receptor (beta chain) was captured in a study of blood T cell repertoires in COVID-19. Study background: The study drew acute and convalescent COVID-19 samples from the United States, Italy and Spain.

The CDR3 length is 13 residues. CDR1 and CDR2 from the germline V gene are SGHRS and YFSETQ. With 1 base removed from V and 4 bases from J, the gap between germline ends came to 9 bases. Produced via immunoSEQ multiplex PCR; TCRdb's table is partial and in-frame only. The sample has some 87,000 clones, under 90% seen once. Specimen: peripheral blood. The receptor's source is a woman between 65 and 79 years old with acute or convalescent COVID-19. The chain links TRBV5-1 to TRBJ2-7; D is perhaps TRBD1 (5 bases). The CDR3 nucleotides are TGCGCCAGCAGCTTGCAGGGCCGATACGAGCAGTACTTC. The encoded protein is CASSLQGRYEQYF.